The 23 T cell receptor beta chains below all came from one sample that was sequenced in a study of HIV-infected patients and healthy controls. Reverse transcription used around 540 ng RNA and constant-region primers for alpha and beta. Alpha and beta chain libraries were made separately by chain-specific third strand synthesis with multiplexing indices. TCRdb reanalysed the 5' RACE reads using MiXCR and keeps one entry per CDR3 protein. There are more than 9,000 distinct CDR3 sequences in the sample; approximately 6% occur only once, and under 30% lies in the top ten. Follow-up blood was drawn about 14 weeks, roughly three months, after antiretroviral therapy began. No cell fractionation was done, so the repertoire covers all unsorted peripheral blood T cells. The material was blood, obtained during antiretroviral therapy. These receptors came from an adult with HIV infection. The donor label of this sample is uncertain.

The table lists this clonotype with many counts. This chain uses TRBV19 with TRBJ2-5, with TRBD2 matching 10 bases. There are 14 residues in the CDR3. V lost 4 bases to trimming and J lost 3 bases; unmatched junction nucleotides: 2. The germline CDR1 and CDR2 sequences are LNHDA and SQIVND (reference sequence). The CDR3 protein is CASSTGLAEETQYF. The CDR3 DNA follows: TGTGCCAGTAGTACCGGACTAGCGGAAGAGACCCAGTACTTC.

This clonotype was seen many times. The chain carries TRBV12-3 or TRBV12-4 and TRBJ1-1; D perhaps matches TRBD1 (5 bases). V dropped 2 bases and J dropped 5 bases, with 12 bases sitting between them. The CDR3 extends over 14 amino acids. The CDR3 loop reads CASSLIGTRTEAFF. The DNA of the CDR3 is TGTGCCAGCAGTTTAATTGGGACGCGGACTGAAGCTTTCTTT.

This clonotype was found many times. This chain connects TRBV6-5 to TRBJ2-4, with 7 positions matching TRBD2. This CDR3 has 14 residues. Germline values: CDR1 MNHEY, CDR2 SVGAGI. After removal of 5 bases from V and 10 bases from J, the junction contained 11 bases not matched to a gene. As DNA, the CDR3 is TGTGCCAGCAGTCCTAGGGAGGGAGTTGGTATTCAGTACTTC. Its translation: CASSPREGVGIQYF.

This clonotype was counted ten times or more. V gene TRBV5-1 combines with J gene TRBJ2-7; either TRBD1 or TRBD2 may fit D (5 bases each). There are 15 residues in the CDR3. Trimming removed 0 bases at V and 3 bases at J, with 13 bases between. The germline CDR1 and CDR2 sequences are SGHRS and YFSETQ. As DNA, the CDR3 is TGCGCCAGCAGCTTGGAACCGGGGCACAACTACGAGCAGTACTTC. The encoded protein is CASSLEPGHNYEQYF.

By share, this clonotype counts as medium-sized. J is TRBJ2-7 and V is TRBV11-2, with TRBD2 matching over 10 bases. Germline lookup yields CDR1 SGHAT and CDR2 FQNNGV. J gave up 3 bases and V 1 base, and 0 bases lay outside the gene matches. The CDR3 sequence is 14 residues long. The CDR3 loop reads CASSLGTSGYEQYF. The CDR3 DNA reads TGTGCCAGCAGCTTAGGGACTAGCGGCTACGAGCAGTACTTC.

The chain carries TRBV30 and TRBJ2-7; D is unresolved. The germline CDR1 and CDR2 sequences are GTSNPN and SVGIG (reference sequence). The CDR3 runs to 10 residues. V lost 5 bases to trimming and J lost 2 bases, with 4 bases between them. CDR3 sequence: CAWGAYEQYF. CDR3 DNA sequence: TGTGCCTGGGGGGCCTACGAGCAGTACTTC.

In its sample, this clonotype was seen a few times. This chain joins TRBV9 and TRBJ2-6; a possible D gene is TRBD2 (6 bases). V lost 1 base to trimming and J lost 0 bases, with 17 bases between them. There are 19 residues in the CDR3. The germline CDR1 and CDR2 sequences are SGDLS and YYNGEE. The DNA for the CDR3 is TGTGCCAGCAGCGTAAATAGTCGGGGAGGTGGCTCTGGGGCCAACGTCCTGACTTTC. Translating it yields CASSVNSRGGGSGANVLTF.

This clonotype was seen repeatedly, ten times or more. The V call is TRBV13, the J call TRBJ2-5; no reliable D call. Germline loops: CDR1 PRHDT, CDR2 FYEKMQ (reference sequence). This CDR3 spans 15 amino acids. V was trimmed by 0 bases and J by 1 base, leaving 9 bases between them. CDR3 protein: CASSLGPSFQETQYF. CDR3 sequence (DNA): TGTGCCAGCAGCTTAGGTCCCTCCTTCCAAGAGACCCAGTACTTC.

Relative to its sample, this clonotype is medium-sized. The gene calls are TRBV29-1 and TRBJ2-5, with D uncertain. Germline lookup yields CDR1 SQVTM and CDR2 ANQGSEA. With 7 bases removed from V and 5 bases from J, the gap between germline ends came to 17 bases. This CDR3 has 13 residues. CDR3 amino acids: CSAGTRILETQYF. For the CDR3, the DNA is TGCAGCGCCGGAACGCGAATACTGGAGACCCAGTACTTC.

The sample holds many counts of this clonotype. The V and J genes are TRBV4-2 and TRBJ2-5; D might be TRBD2 (6 bases). Trimming cost V 4 bases and J 5 bases, with 14 bases left between them. Germline CDR1 and CDR2: LGHNA and YNFKEQ. The CDR3 is 14 residues long. The CDR3 DNA reads TGTGCCAGCAGCCGGGGGGTCGTCAGGGAGACCCAGTACTTC. Protein sequence: CASSRGVVRETQYF.

The sample holds many counts of this clonotype. The gene calls are TRBV5-5 and TRBJ1-5; 10 positions match TRBD1. The V gene's germline CDR1 is SGHKS and CDR2 YYEKEE (reference sequence). J gave up 6 bases and V 7 bases, and 10 bases lay outside the gene matches. This CDR3 contains 15 residues. The CDR3 loop reads CASSPLRDRGQPQHF. DNA for the CDR3: TGTGCCAGCTCTCCGCTCCGGGACAGGGGTCAGCCCCAGCATTTT. The complete variable domain, with remaining parts taken from reference TRBV5-5 and TRBJ1-5, reads DAGVTQSPTHLIKTRGQQVTLRCSPISGHKSVSWYQQVLGQGPQFIFQYYEKEERGRGNFPDRFSARQFPNYSSELNVNALLLGDSALYLCASSPLRDRGQPQHFGDGTRLSIL.

In this sample, this clonotype is medium-sized (0.01 to 0.1%). This chain joins TRBV5-6 and TRBJ2-3; D call uncertain. Germline V gene lookup returns CDR1 SGHDT and CDR2 YYEEEE. The CDR3 runs to 13 residues. V was pared by 4 bases and J by 2 bases, with 8 bases between. The CDR3 DNA follows: TGTGCCAGCAGCCTCACTAACACAGATACGCAGTATTTT. This encodes CASSLTNTDTQYF. The full variable domain, completed using reference TRBV5-6 and TRBJ2-3, is DAGVTQSPTHLIKTRGQQVTLRCSPKSGHDTVSWYQQALGQGPQFIFQYYEEEERQRGNFPDRFSGHQFPNYSSELNVNALLLGDSALYLCASSLTNTDTQYFGPGTRLTVL.

The chain couples TRBV29-1 to TRBJ2-5, with TRBD2 matching over 9 bases. Unmatched junction bases numbered 3, after V lost 5 bases and J lost 2 bases. CDR3 size: 13 residues. CDR1 is SQVTM and CDR2 is ANQGSEA in the germline V gene. CDR3 in DNA: TGCAGCGTTAGCGGGGGGACACAAGAGACCCAGTACTTC. As protein: CSVSGGTQETQYF. The full variable domain, in which reference TRBV29-1 and TRBJ2-5 provide the parts outside the CDR3, is SAVISQKPSRDICQRGTSLTIQCQVDSQVTMMFWYRQQPGQSLTLIATANQGSEATYESGFVIDKFPISRPNLTFSTLTVSNMSPEDSSIYLCSVSGGTQETQYFGPGTRLLVL.

This clonotype was counted many times. V is TRBV24-1 and J is TRBJ2-2; D gene uncertain. The CDR3 is 14 amino acids. Trimming shortened V by 5 bases and J by 6 bases, and 12 bases separated the two germline ends. Germline V CDR1 and CDR2: KGHDR, SFDVKD. Written as DNA, the CDR3 is TGTGCCACCAGTGGAGATCTAGTTGCCGGGGAGCTGTTTTTT. This translates into CATSGDLVAGELFF.

This clonotype was seen repeatedly, ten times or more. The chain employs TRBV11-2 and TRBJ2-3, with 10 bases lining up with TRBD1. The junction had 6 bases not matched to a gene; V was cut back by 10 bases and J by 2 bases. The CDR3 is 14 residues long. Germline V gene data show CDR1 as SGHAT and CDR2 as FQNNGV. The DNA of the CDR3 is TGTGCCACCCCGGGACAGGGGATCACAGATACGCAGTATTTT. Amino acids: CATPGQGITDTQYF.

The V and J genes are TRBV6-1 and TRBJ2-2; possible D gene TRBD1, 6 bases. This CDR3 spans 13 amino acids. Germline V gives CDR1 MNHNS, CDR2 SASEGT. The V gene lost 2 bases and the J gene lost 6 bases, with 7 bases spanning the gap. In nucleotides, the CDR3 is TGTGCCAGCAGTGAAAAGGGGGCCGGGGAGCTGTTTTTT. As protein: CASSEKGAGELFF.

This clonotype was counted a single time. This may be a read error, as it is one base from a much larger clone. This rearrangement joins TRBV6-5 to TRBJ2-1; D gene uncertain. V lost 8 bases to trimming and J lost 4 bases, with 18 bases between them. The V gene's germline CDR1 is MNHEY and CDR2 SVGAGI. The CDR3 is made up of 15 amino acids. The CDR3 loop reads CASRRDIGRYNEQFF. The CDR3 nucleotides are TGTGCCAGCCGCCGTGATATCGGAAGGTACAATGAGCAGTTCTTC.

This clonotype has a count of ten or more. The V gene is TRBV6-2 or TRBV6-3, the J gene TRBJ1-1; D is perhaps TRBD1 (6 bases). Germline lookup yields CDR1 MNHEY and CDR2 SVGEGT. The CDR3 covers 14 residues. The V gene lost 4 bases and the J gene lost 0 bases, with 9 bases spanning the gap. The CDR3 sequence is CASSWGDMNTEAFF. CDR3 bases: TGTGCCAGCAGTTGGGGGGACATGAACACTGAAGCTTTCTTT.

This clonotype showed up just a few times. The gene calls are TRBV6-5 and TRBJ1-6, with D hard to call. The germline CDR1 and CDR2 sequences are MNHEY and SVGAGI. V was pared by 2 bases and J by 7 bases, with 15 bases between. This CDR3 region has 16 residues. DNA for the CDR3: TGTGCCAGCAGTTACGTGGCCCGGCGGAGAAATTCACCCCTCCACTTT. Translation: CASSYVARRRNSPLHF.

At least ten counts were recorded for this clonotype. The rearrangement links TRBV30 to TRBJ1-6; a possible D gene is TRBD1 (5 bases). Germline assignment: CDR1 GTSNPN and CDR2 SVGIG (reference sequence). CDR3 length: 14 amino acids. V was cut by 5 bases and J by 0 bases, with 8 bases left in between. CDR3 amino acids: CAWRQSSYNSPLHF. The CDR3 DNA reads TGTGCCTGGCGACAGTCCTCCTATAATTCACCCCTCCACTTT.

This clonotype was seen at least ten times. The gene calls are TRBV19 and TRBJ2-1; D remains ambiguous. This CDR3 comprises 11 residues. The germline CDR1 and CDR2 sequences are LNHDA and SQIVND (reference sequence). The V end was cut by 3 bases, the J end by 6 bases, with 3 bases between. In nucleotides, the CDR3 is TGTGCCAGTAGTATCGTCAATGAGCAGTTCTTC. It is translated as CASSIVNEQFF.

The V gene is TRBV6-2 or TRBV6-3, the J gene TRBJ1-5, with D unresolved. This CDR3 region has 14 residues. Trimming left V 4 bases short and J 7 bases short, with 14 bases between. Per the germline V gene, CDR1 is MNHEY and CDR2 is SVGEGT. The CDR3 nucleotides read TGTGCCAGCAGTTTCAGGACGTCTGGGCAGCCCCAGCATTTT. Its translation: CASSFRTSGQPQHF.

In its sample, this clonotype is medium-sized. This sequence joins TRBV5-1 and TRBJ1-5; weak D call: TRBD1 (5 bases). V was cut by 0 bases and J by 4 bases, with 14 bases left in between. Germline V gene data show CDR1 as SGHRS and CDR2 as YFSETQ. This CDR3 is 16 amino acids long. CDR3 bases: TGCGCCAGCAGCTTGGGTCCTCCGGGGCCTAATCAGCCCCAGCATTTT. The encoded protein is CASSLGPPGPNQPQHF.